Included here is one T cell receptor (beta chain) sequence, with context. TCRdb keeps only in-frame clones here, not all; method: immunoSEQ multiplex PCR. The sample shows roughly 60,000 clones, about 83% of them seen only once. The data were taken from a study of technical replicates of blood from several donors. This CDR3 region has 15 residues. Material for sequencing was PBMCs. The chain employs TRBV21-1 and TRBJ1-6; TRBD1 is the table's D call and was not checked against the DNA. TRBV21-1 is classified as a pseudogene. This TCR derives from a human donor in good health. Some clones in this sample may be carry-over from other donors' samples. The CDR3 sequence: CASTAVDRGYSPLHF. CDR3 nucleotide sequence: TGTGCCAGCACCGCGGTAGACAGGGGGTATTCACCCCTCCACTTT.